Shown below are 19 T cell receptor beta chains from a single sample sequenced in a study of post-analysis software for immune sequencing data. Unique molecular identifiers were built into the TCR beta cDNA libraries. TCRdb re-analysed the PCR reads in MiXCR, keeping a single row per CDR3 protein. The top ten clones hold less than 4% of a sample with under 200,000 distinct CDR3 sequences, around 29% of them seen once. Findings and caveats of the study: Five or six TRBV segments (TRBV5-6, TRBV5-1 and TRBV20-1 among them) occurred more frequently in patients than in controls.

No cognate antigen is known for these TCRs. Material: blood. Source of these receptors: a girl under 18 with multiple sclerosis.

This clonotype has a count of ten or more. The chain couples TRBV20-1 to TRBJ1-2, with a weak D call TRBD1 (5 bases). Looked up from germline, CDR1 is DFQATT and CDR2 is SNEGSKA (reference sequence). The CDR3 is made up of 12 amino acids. V shed 3 bases and J shed 6 bases, with 11 bases lying between them. The DNA of the CDR3 is TGCAGTGCTAGGGGGGAAGGAGATGGCTACACCTTC. This sequence encodes CSARGEGDGYTF.

This clonotype has a count of ten or more. The chain has TRBV14 and TRBJ2-7; perhaps TRBD1 as D (6 bases). Looked up from germline, CDR1 is SGHDN and CDR2 is FVKESK. The germline V and J ends were trimmed by 2 bases and 2 bases, with 13 bases remaining between them. This CDR3 is built from 15 residues. CDR3 sequence: CASSQLGRGPYEQYF. DNA for the CDR3: TGTGCCAGCAGCCAATTGGGCAGGGGCCCCTACGAGCAGTACTTC.

The rearrangement joins TRBV20-1 to TRBJ2-5; D remains ambiguous. Trimming took 3 bases from V and 2 from J, leaving 10 bases between them. The CDR3 runs 13 residues. The V gene's germline CDR1 is DFQATT and CDR2 SNEGSKA (reference sequence). DNA of the CDR3: TGCAGTGCTAGGAGGCCAGAACAAGAGACCCAGTACTTC. Translating gives CSARRPEQETQYF.

The sample holds one count of this clonotype. The chain uses TRBV4-1 and TRBJ2-7; no firm D call. The CDR3 has 15 residues. V was trimmed by 4 bases and J by 4 bases, leaving 17 bases between them. Germline CDR1 MGHRA, CDR2 YSYEKL. The CDR3 DNA reads TGCGCCAGCAGCCTAGCTTCGGCCGGGTCGTACGAGCAGTACTTC. It is translated as CASSLASAGSYEQYF.

The chain employs TRBV5-1 and TRBJ1-6, with D possibly TRBD1 on 6 matching bases. Per germline, CDR1 SGHRS and CDR2 YFSETQ. The CDR3 has 14 residues. V was trimmed by 3 bases and J by 11 bases, leaving 15 bases between them. CDR3 in DNA: TGCGCCAGCAGCTGGGGGCAGCTAGAGACACCCCTCCACTTT. Translating gives CASSWGQLETPLHF.

This clonotype was observed a few times. This chain links TRBV25-1 with TRBJ1-4; D not certain. CDR3 length equals 16 residues. Trimming cost V 1 base and J 8 bases, with 17 bases left between them. Germline CDR1 reads MGHDK; CDR2 reads SYGVNS. The CDR3 region is CASSELTGYGQEKLFF. DNA for the CDR3: TGTGCCAGCAGTGAATTAACGGGGTACGGTCAGGAAAAACTGTTTTTT.

This chain joins TRBV5-1 and TRBJ1-2; possibly TRBD1 for D (5 bases). The CDR3 is 13 residues long. Trimming left V 4 bases short and J 7 bases short, with 14 bases between. Germline assignment: CDR1 SGHRS and CDR2 YFSETQ. This chain's CDR3 is CASSQNGGSGYTF. For the CDR3, the DNA is TGCGCCAGCAGCCAAAACGGGGGTTCTGGCTACACCTTC.

This clonotype showed up just once. V and J are TRBV27 and TRBJ1-5; 8 nucleotides line up with TRBD1. The CDR3 is 15 amino acids. Germline V CDR1 and CDR2: MNHEY, SMNVEV (reference sequence). V shed 3 bases and J 7 bases; nucleotides not matched to a gene: 8. The CDR3 spells CASSFVGQGDQPQHF. The CDR3 nucleotides read TGTGCCAGCAGTTTCGTAGGACAGGGCGACCAGCCCCAGCATTTT.

The genes are TRBV28 and TRBJ2-1, with 9 bases that match TRBD2. V dropped 4 bases and J dropped 8; count of bases not matched to a gene: 9. Germline values: CDR1 MDHEN, CDR2 SYDVKM. This CDR3 is 15 amino acids long. The CDR3 sequence: CASSSGAGGQDEQFF. The CDR3 nucleotides read TGTGCCAGCAGTTCCGGCGCGGGAGGGCAGGATGAGCAGTTCTTC.

A remark on this clonotype: This may be a read error: a much more frequent sequence differs by one nucleotide. V gene TRBV28 combines with J gene TRBJ2-4; D ambiguous. The germline gives CDR1 MDHEN, CDR2 SYDVKM. With 2 bases removed from V and 0 bases from J, the gap between germline ends came to 8 bases. The CDR3 is 15 residues long. The CDR3 sequence is CASSLPEIAKNIQYF. In DNA form, the CDR3 reads TGTGCCAGCAGTTTACCCGAGATAGCCAAAAACATTCAGTACTTC.

The chain has TRBV7-2 and TRBJ2-1, with 8 bases aligning to TRBD2. This CDR3 has 14 amino acids. The V segment lost 3 bases and the J segment 4 bases; nucleotides outside the gene matches: 2. From germline, CDR1 is SGHTA and CDR2 FQGNSA. CDR3 amino acids: CASSFVAGYNEQFF. Here the CDR3 DNA reads TGTGCCAGCAGCTTCGTAGCGGGGTACAATGAGCAGTTCTTC.

This clonotype occurred a few times. This chain joins TRBV28 and TRBJ2-5; D ambiguous. Germline loops: CDR1 MDHEN, CDR2 SYDVKM. Trimming stripped 6 bases from V and 2 bases from J, with 16 bases between. This CDR3 has 15 residues. CDR3 DNA: TGTGCCAGCAGCCACCGCCTGCCGGGTCAAGAGACCCAGTACTTC. Its translation is CASSHRLPGQETQYF.

This clonotype was recorded a few times. The rearrangement uses TRBV2 and TRBJ1-2, with D hard to call. Germline CDR1 and CDR2: SNHLY and FYNNEI. V dropped 5 bases and J dropped 1 base, with 11 bases sitting between them. The CDR3 totals 14 residues. The CDR3 region has the DNA TGTGCCAGCAGTCAGGACGGCCTTAACTATGGCTACACCTTC. Encoded protein: CASSQDGLNYGYTF.

This sequence joins TRBV3-1 and TRBJ2-1; D is perhaps TRBD2 (5 bases). Trimming left V 0 bases short and J 5 bases short, with 14 bases between. The germline V gene encodes CDR1 LGHDT and CDR2 YNNKEL (reference sequence). This CDR3 region has 16 residues. The CDR3 DNA follows: TGTGCCAGCAGCCAAGATGTTGGGCGGGTAGACAATGAGCAGTTCTTC. Translating gives CASSQDVGRVDNEQFF.

A few counts support this clonotype. This chain links TRBV19 with TRBJ2-6, with D uncertain. The germline V gene encodes CDR1 LNHDA and CDR2 SQIVND (reference sequence). Trimming removed 3 bases from V and 0 bases from J, with 6 bases in between. The CDR3 runs 15 residues. CDR3 nucleotides: TGTGCCAGTAGTATTCAATTCTCTGGGGCCAACGTCCTGACTTTC. It codes for CASSIQFSGANVLTF.

There are a few counts of this clonotype. The rearrangement joins TRBV28 to TRBJ1-4; TRBD1 might be the D (5 bases). CDR3 length equals 15 residues. Germline CDR1 reads MDHEN; CDR2 reads SYDVKM. Trimming pared 3 bases from V and 3 bases from J, leaving 11 bases between. In nucleotides, the CDR3 is TGTGCCAGCAGTTTCCCGGGACGGGCTAATGAAAAACTGTTTTTT. Translation: CASSFPGRANEKLFF.

The sample holds many counts of this clonotype. V usage is TRBV29-1 and J usage is TRBJ2-1; D might be TRBD1 or TRBD2, each matching 5 bases. Germline V lookup: CDR1 SQVTM, CDR2 ANQGSEA. Trimming took 3 bases from V and 4 from J, leaving 10 bases between them. The CDR3 has 13 amino acids. The CDR3 DNA sequence: TGCAGCGTTGACTTGGGGGTATACAATGAGCAGTTCTTC. Protein: CSVDLGVYNEQFF.

The gene calls are TRBV20-1 and TRBJ2-7, with TRBD1 as a possible D gene (6 bases). Trimming took 6 bases from V and 3 from J, leaving 9 bases between them. From germline, CDR1 is DFQATT and CDR2 SNEGSKA (reference sequence). The CDR3 has 11 residues. The CDR3 coding sequence is TGCAGTGCCGAGGGGGTCTACGAGCAGTACTTC. This gives the protein CSAEGVYEQYF.

This clonotype occurred once. This chain connects TRBV10-3 to TRBJ2-1; the D call may be TRBD1 or TRBD2 (7 bases each). Germline CDR1 ENHRY, CDR2 SYGVKD. V lost 5 bases and J lost 10, with 27 bases in between. The CDR3 consists of 17 residues. The CDR3 protein is CAISSGAGGRISAEQFF. The CDR3, as DNA: TGTGCCATCAGTAGCGGGGCAGGGGGTCGGATTAGCGCCGAGCAGTTCTTC.